The 27 T cell receptor beta chains below were found in one sample sequenced in a study of shared clonotypes between healthy human individuals. The assay was immunoSEQ multiplex PCR, and TCRdb's table has in-frame clones only and misses some. The repertoire has around 750,000 clones, approximately 79% of them found once; the top ten carry approximately 1.6%. Sequences were obtained from memory CD4+ T cells sorted from blood. Described subset: CD45RA-negative fraction. The receptor set was obtained from a woman aged 25 to 39 in good health.

Turning to this clone: Other DNA sequences from this sample encode an identical CDR3 as well. The chain couples TRBV6-5 to TRBJ1-3; no clear D. The CDR3 is made up of 12 amino acids. Looked up from germline, CDR1 is MNHEY and CDR2 is SVGAGI. With 0 bases removed from V and 4 bases from J, the gap between germline ends came to 1 base. CDR3 region: CASSYSGNTIYF. In DNA form, the CDR3 reads TGTGCCAGCAGTTACTCGGGAAACACCATATATTTT.

This clone showed up just a few times. In DNA form, the CDR3 reads TGTGCCTGCCCGGGACAGGGGTTAAACTATGGCTACACCTTC. It is translated as CACPGQGLNYGYTF. The V call is TRBV30, the J call TRBJ1-2, with 10 bases matching TRBD1. Germline lookup yields CDR1 GTSNPN and CDR2 SVGIG (reference sequence). The CDR3 length is 14 residues. With 6 bases clipped from V and 2 bases from J, the junction kept 6 bases outside the gene matches.

As regards this clone: Other DNA sequences in the same sample also yield this CDR3. The chain uses TRBV19 and TRBJ1-1, with 8 bases lining up with TRBD1. Looked up from germline, CDR1 is LNHDA and CDR2 is SQIVND (reference sequence). V shed 8 bases and J 1 base; nucleotides not matched to a gene: 6. The length of the CDR3 is 14 residues. For the CDR3, the DNA is TGTGCCAGTGGCACAGGGGGGACGAACACTGAAGCTTTCTTT. Its translation: CASGTGGTNTEAFF. Full variable domain (remainder filled in from reference TRBV19 and TRBJ1-1): DGGITQSPKYLFRKEGQNVTLSCEQNLNHDAMYWYRQDPGQGLRLIYYSQIVNDFQKGDIAEGYSVSREKKESFPLTVTSAQKNPTAFYLCASGTGGTNTEAFFGQGTRLTVV.

V is TRBV7-9 and J is TRBJ2-3, with D maybe TRBD2 (5 bases). From germline, CDR1 is SEHNR and CDR2 FQNEAQ (reference sequence). The CDR3 runs to 15 residues. V shed 0 bases and J shed 4 bases, with 11 bases lying between them. The CDR3 loop reads CASSLAGVRSDTQYF. The DNA of the CDR3 is TGTGCCAGCAGCTTAGCCGGGGTTCGGTCAGATACGCAGTATTTT.

This chain uses TRBV6-6 with TRBJ1-1; D perhaps matches TRBD1 (5 bases). V was trimmed by 7 bases and J by 11 bases, leaving 17 bases between them. Germline V gene data show CDR1 as MNHNY and CDR2 as SVGAGI (reference sequence). The CDR3 is made up of 12 amino acids. CDR3 in amino acids: CASNPPGTRAFF. The CDR3 region has the DNA TGTGCCAGCAACCCCCCCGGGACGAGGGCTTTCTTT.

This chain uses TRBV28 with TRBJ2-7; no clear D gene. Looked up from germline, CDR1 is MDHEN and CDR2 is SYDVKM. The CDR3 runs 11 residues. Trimming took 6 bases from V and 4 from J, leaving 7 bases between them. CDR3 in amino acids: CASRERYEQYF. DNA of the CDR3: TGTGCCAGCAGAGAGAGATACGAGCAGTACTTC.

The CDR3 reads CASSTHPLAGGNIQYF. CDR3 coding DNA: TGTGCCAGCAGCACCCATCCACTAGCGGGGGGGAACATTCAGTACTTC. The V and J genes are TRBV9 and TRBJ2-4; 13 nucleotides agree with TRBD2. The CDR3 loop spans 16 amino acids. V trimming: 4 bases; J trimming: 7 bases; junction bases outside the gene matches: 8. Germline values: CDR1 SGDLS, CDR2 YYNGEE.

The chain uses TRBV28 and TRBJ2-3, with 7 bases fitting TRBD1. The CDR3 spans 13 residues. Per the germline V gene, CDR1 is MDHEN and CDR2 is SYDVKM. Trimming cost V 6 bases and J 5 bases; bases outside gene matches: 5. CDR3 residues: CASRRTGEDTQYF. In DNA form, the CDR3 reads TGTGCCAGCAGACGTACAGGGGAAGATACGCAGTATTTT.

On this clone: Other DNA sequences within the sample encode an identical CDR3. The chain couples TRBV7-2 to TRBJ1-1; TRBD1 is a possible D gene (5 bases). There are 13 residues in the CDR3. With 6 bases removed from V and 3 bases from J, the gap between germline ends came to 11 bases. Per the germline V gene, CDR1 is SGHTA and CDR2 is FQGNSA. The CDR3: CASRRQRDTEAFF. Here the CDR3 DNA reads TGTGCCAGCAGGCGACAGAGGGACACTGAAGCTTTCTTT.

The chain couples TRBV5-6 to TRBJ1-1, with unresolved D. This CDR3 comprises 14 residues. Germline assignment: CDR1 SGHDT and CDR2 YYEEEE. Trimming took off 1 base at V and 2 bases at J, with 9 bases between the two ends. As DNA, the CDR3 is TGTGCCAGCAGCTTGCGGCGGGTCAACACTGAAGCTTTCTTT. Translating gives CASSLRRVNTEAFF.

This chain connects TRBV15 to TRBJ2-1; the D gene could be TRBD1 or TRBD2 (7 bases each). V was cut by 6 bases and J by 4 bases, with 19 bases left in between. The CDR3 loop spans 16 amino acids. CDR1 and CDR2 from the germline V gene are LNHNV and YYDKDF (reference sequence). The CDR3 sequence: CATRGGGGLTYNEQFF. In DNA form, the CDR3 reads TGTGCCACCAGGGGAGGGGGCGGTCTTACTTACAATGAGCAGTTCTTC.

This clone is a singleton in its sample. The rearrangement uses TRBV29-1 and TRBJ2-7, with D perhaps given as TRBD1 or TRBD2 (5 bases each). Between the trimmed V and J ends, which lost 0 bases and 2 bases, there was a span of 8 bases. Germline values: CDR1 SQVTM, CDR2 ANQGSEA. The CDR3 runs to 13 residues. The CDR3 DNA reads as TGCAGCGTTGAAGATGGGGGAGCCTACGAGCAGTACTTC. This sequence encodes CSVEDGGAYEQYF.

With respect to this clone: Other DNA sequences within the sample encode an identical CDR3. This chain joins TRBV6-5 and TRBJ1-5; 7 nucleotides match TRBD1. Trimming at V came to 5 bases and at J to 6 bases, leaving 4 bases not matched to a gene. Germline CDR1 reads MNHEY; CDR2 reads SVGAGI. This CDR3 contains 13 residues. The CDR3 is CASSRQGGQPQHF. For the CDR3, the DNA is TGTGCCAGCAGTCGACAGGGAGGTCAGCCCCAGCATTTT.

This clone has just a few counts. Other DNA sequences in this sample translate to the same CDR3. This rearrangement joins TRBV2 to TRBJ1-2; D gene ambiguous. Trimming left V 3 bases short and J 2 bases short, with 10 bases between. Germline values: CDR1 SNHLY, CDR2 FYNNEI. The CDR3 is 14 residues long. The CDR3 nucleotides are TGTGCCAGCAGTGAGTCGGCAGGAAACTATGGCTACACCTTC. Residues: CASSESAGNYGYTF.

Regarding this clone: The sample carries other DNA sequences with the same CDR3. The chain couples TRBV6-1 to TRBJ2-7; D is unclear. V lost 5 bases and J 3 bases, leaving 5 bases between the germline ends. There are 11 residues in the CDR3. The germline CDR1 and CDR2 sequences are MNHNS and SASEGT. The CDR3 reads CASSPHYEQYF. The CDR3, as DNA: TGTGCCAGCAGTCCTCACTACGAGCAGTACTTC.

About this clone: A far larger clone is only one base removed, so a read error is likely. V usage is TRBV7-6 and J usage is TRBJ2-7, with no clear D. With 0 bases removed from V and 2 bases from J, the gap between germline ends came to 8 bases. Germline CDR1 is SGHVS and CDR2 is FNYEAQ. This CDR3 contains 14 residues. Here the CDR3 reads CASSLADGPYEQYF. CDR3 DNA: TGTGCCAGCAGCTTAGCGGACGGCCCCTACGAGCAGTACTTC.

The table lists this clone with a few counts. The chain couples TRBV5-1 to TRBJ2-3; 13 bases align to TRBD2. This CDR3 has 19 residues. V gave up 4 bases and J gave up 3 bases; unmatched junction bases: 14. CDR1 and CDR2 from the germline V gene are SGHRS and YFSETQ. This chain's CDR3 is CASSRGLAGTYGLTDTQYF. The CDR3 nucleotides read TGCGCCAGCAGCAGGGGACTAGCGGGGACGTACGGCCTTACAGATACGCAGTATTTT.

The chain joins TRBV5-1 to TRBJ1-4; TRBD1 is a possible D gene (6 bases). With 6 bases removed from V and 6 bases from J, the gap between germline ends came to 15 bases. Germline V gene lookup returns CDR1 SGHRS and CDR2 YFSETQ. This CDR3 is 14 amino acids long. CDR3 region: CASMVGAPDEKLFF. The CDR3 nucleotides read TGCGCCAGCATGGTGGGGGCGCCGGATGAAAAACTGTTTTTT. Together with reference TRBV5-1 and TRBJ1-4, the CDR3 gives the full variable domain: KAGVTQTPRYLIKTRGQQVTLSCSPISGHRSVSWYQQTPGQGLQFLFEYFSETQRNKGNFPGRFSGRQFSNSRSEMNVSTLELGDSALYLCASMVGAPDEKLFFGSGTQLSVL.

The chain uses TRBV28 and TRBJ1-6; D gene unclear. This CDR3 comprises 14 residues. Germline loops: CDR1 MDHEN, CDR2 SYDVKM. Trimming removed 3 bases at V and 8 bases at J, with 11 bases between. CDR3 protein: CASSLGQRYSPLHF. The CDR3 region has the DNA TGTGCCAGCAGTTTGGGTCAGAGGTATTCACCCCTCCACTTT. The full variable domain, in which reference TRBV28 and TRBJ1-6 provide the parts outside the CDR3, is DVKVTQSSRYLVKRTGEKVFLECVQDMDHENMFWYRQDPGLGLRLIYFSYDVKMKEKGDIPEGYSVSREKKERFSLILESASTNQTSMYLCASSLGQRYSPLHFGNGTRLTVT.

Comments on this clone: A read error may be the cause here, since a much bigger clone is one base away. Other nucleotide sequences in the sample specify the same CDR3. The chain links TRBV7-2 to TRBJ2-7; 7 bases match TRBD2. CDR3 length equals 14 residues. Germline CDR1 reads SGHTA; CDR2 reads FQGNSA. V trimming: 5 bases; J trimming: 1 base; junction bases outside the gene matches: 5. The CDR3 nucleotides read TGTGCCAGCAGCGCCCAGCGGGATTCCTACGAGCAGTACTTC. Translation: CASSAQRDSYEQYF.

This chain connects TRBV25-1 to TRBJ2-7, with 12 bases aligning to TRBD2. V shed 1 base and J 6 bases; nucleotides not matched to a gene: 13. Looked up from germline, CDR1 is MGHDK and CDR2 is SYGVNS. The CDR3 sequence is 18 residues long. CDR3: CASSELAGRTSGKGEQYF. DNA for the CDR3: TGTGCCAGCAGTGAATTAGCGGGTAGGACTAGCGGGAAGGGCGAGCAGTACTTC.

The genes are TRBV28 and TRBJ2-5, with a tentative D call TRBD1 (6 bases). Per germline, CDR1 MDHEN and CDR2 SYDVKM. The ends were cut back, 7 bases at V and 5 bases at J, with 20 bases in the middle. There are 15 residues in the CDR3. The CDR3 DNA follows: TGTGCCAGCAACCAGCAGGGGATGTTTAGTGAGACCCAGTACTTC. Translation gives CASNQQGMFSETQYF. Complete variable domain (other parts from reference TRBV28 and TRBJ2-5): DVKVTQSSRYLVKRTGEKVFLECVQDMDHENMFWYRQDPGLGLRLIYFSYDVKMKEKGDIPEGYSVSREKKERFSLILESASTNQTSMYLCASNQQGMFSETQYFGPGTRLLVL.

This clone appeared many times. This chain connects TRBV4-1 to TRBJ1-2; possibly TRBD1 for D (5 bases). V was trimmed by 2 bases and J by 8 bases, leaving 15 bases between them. Germline V CDR1 and CDR2: MGHRA, YSYEKL. The CDR3 is 14 residues long. The DNA of the CDR3 is TGCGCCAGCAGCCAACCACCCGGGGGGAAGGGCTACACCTTC. It translates to CASSQPPGGKGYTF.

The CDR3 bases are TGTGCCAGCAGCTCTGACACCTACACTGAAGCTTTCTTT. Amino acids: CASSSDTYTEAFF. J is TRBJ1-1 and V is TRBV7-2; D remains ambiguous. This CDR3 comprises 13 residues. Germline V gives CDR1 SGHTA, CDR2 FQGNSA. V was cut by 4 bases and J by 3 bases, with 9 bases left in between.

This clone came up a few times. The chain links TRBV18 to TRBJ2-5; no clear D gene. The CDR3 extends over 13 amino acids. Germline assignment: CDR1 KGHSH and CDR2 LQKENI. Trimming shortened V by 2 bases and J by 2 bases, and 6 bases separated the two germline ends. Written as DNA, the CDR3 is TGTGCCAGCTCACCAATGCCTCAAGAGACCCAGTACTTC. This sequence encodes CASSPMPQETQYF.

J is TRBJ2-2 and V is TRBV2; D unresolved. This CDR3 has 15 residues. With 7 bases removed from V and 3 bases from J, the gap between germline ends came to 15 bases. Germline assignment: CDR1 SNHLY and CDR2 FYNNEI. The CDR3 DNA sequence: TGTGCCAGCAAAGGGATCGTTAAGGACACCGGGGAGCTGTTTTTT. This sequence encodes CASKGIVKDTGELFF.

The chain is built from TRBV4-2 and TRBJ2-4; TRBD2 aligns across 9 bases. The trim removed 2 bases at V and 1 base at J, leaving 3 bases unmatched. Germline V CDR1 and CDR2: LGHNA, YNFKEQ. The CDR3 runs 16 residues. The CDR3 sequence: CASSQIAGEAKNIQYF. The CDR3 DNA sequence: TGTGCCAGCAGCCAAATAGCGGGAGAGGCCAAAAACATTCAGTACTTC.